What follows is one T cell receptor beta chain and its context. What it binds is not known. The protocol was immunoSEQ multiplex PCR, while the TCRdb copy is restricted to in-frame clones and leaves out a portion. The profile covers roughly 9,900 clones, with roughly 70% appearing a single time and under 25% taken by the ten largest. These data belong to a study of tumor-infiltrating lymphocytes in localized non-small cell lung cancer. Study-level background: The cohort mixed smokers and never-smokers, several histologies, and some post-neoadjuvant-chemotherapy samples. Tumor tissue and non-adjacent uninvolved lung came from each patient. General study findings and limits: Tumor T-cell fraction from TCR sequencing was not associated with recurrence-free survival (p = 0.61). Higher tumor T cell infiltration than in uninvolved lung was supported by TCRbeta sequencing.

Germline V gives CDR1 MGHDK, CDR2 SYGVNS. Trimming at V came to 1 base and at J to 4 bases, leaving 6 bases not matched to a gene. CDR3 length equals 18 residues. J is TRBJ2-6 and V is TRBV25-1; 11 bases are shared with TRBD1. The sequence came from a human donor with non-small cell lung cancer. Input material: lung tumor tissue. CDR3: CASSEWGTGGSGANVLTF. The CDR3 nucleotides are TGTGCCAGCAGTGAATGGGGGACAGGGGGATCCGGGGCCAACGTCCTGACTTTC.